A selection of T cell receptor beta chains follows, all from one sample in a study of glioma-infiltrating T cells after dendritic cell vaccination. This table comes from immunoSEQ multiplex PCR, and its TCRdb copy is limited to in-frame clones, with some not included. Among about 76,000 clones, around 87% were seen once, and the ten largest hold approximately 2.4%. The specimen was blood, collected after dendritic cell vaccination. These receptors were taken from a human donor with glioblastoma. CDR3s include the opening cysteine and the closing phenylalanine or tryptophan. The D gene is left open where the match is weak. Size is stated for part of the rows, as once, few or many counts, or as a class when the clone is expanded.

d_call clone_size j_call v_call cdr3_aa cdr3_nt
TRBD1 - TRBJ2-7 TRBV15 CATSSSGQSSYEQYF TGTGCCACCAGCTCGTCGGGACAGAGCTCCTACGAGCAGTACTTC
- once TRBJ1-2 TRBV18 CASSPAEGYGYTF TGTGCCAGCTCACCGGCCGAGGGCTATGGCTACACCTTC
TRBD2 once TRBJ2-1 TRBV29-1 CSVVEASGSSEQFF TGCAGCGTTGTGGAGGCTAGCGGGAGTAGCGAGCAGTTCTTC
TRBD1 - TRBJ2-5 TRBV5-1 CASSLGTGGQETQYF TGCGCCAGCAGCTTGGGGACAGGGGGCCAAGAGACCCAGTACTTC
- - TRBJ1-2 TRBV18 CASSFRPGLHYGYTF TGTGCCAGCTCATTCCGTCCAGGGCTTCACTATGGCTACACCTTC
TRBD2 - TRBJ2-5 TRBV7-9 CASSQTVAGGRQTQYF TGTGCCAGCAGCCAGACTGTAGCGGGGGGGCGTCAGACCCAGTACTTC
- - TRBJ2-3 TRBV20-1 CSAKFTDTQYF TGCAGTGCCAAATTCACAGATACGCAGTATTTT
TRBD1 - TRBJ1-5 TRBV7-9 CASSPTGGNQPQHF TGTGCCAGCAGCCCGACAGGGGGCAATCAGCCCCAGCATTTT
- - TRBJ1-2 TRBV5-1 CASSMISGGYTF TGCGCCAGCAGCATGATAAGTGGCGGCTACACCTTC
- - TRBJ1-1 TRBV19 CASNVDPEDTEAFF TGTGCCAGTAACGTCGACCCGGAGGACACTGAAGCTTTCTTT
- - TRBJ1-2 TRBV27 CASSLNRATNYGYTF TGTGCCAGCAGTTTAAACAGGGCCACTAACTATGGCTACACCTTC
- - TRBJ2-3 TRBV6-5 CASSMSGQRTDTQYF TGTGCCAGCAGTATGTCTGGACAACGCACAGATACGCAGTATTTT
- - TRBJ2-1 TRBV12-5 CASGATGYNEQFF TGTGCTAGTGGTGCCACGGGGTACAATGAGCAGTTCTTC
- - TRBJ2-4 TRBV15 CATREGGASPFQYF TGTGCCACCAGAGAAGGGGGGGCCAGTCCGTTTCAGTACTTC
- - TRBJ1-1 TRBV5-1 CASSLEGGNTEAFF TGCGCCAGCAGCCTGGAGGGAGGGAACACTGAAGCTTTCTTT
TRBD1 - TRBJ2-7 TRBV6-5 CASSLTGAASSYEQYF TGTGCCAGCAGTTTGACAGGGGCTGCCTCTTCCTACGAGCAGTACTTC
TRBD1 - TRBJ1-2 TRBV19 CASSINTIRARDRVYGYTF TGTGCCAGTAGTATCAACACGATTAGAGCCAGGGACAGGGTCTACGGCTACACCTTC
TRBD1 - TRBJ2-2 TRBV11-3 CASSRDSTGELFF TGTGCCAGCAGCCGGGACAGCACCGGGGAGCTGTTTTTT
- - TRBJ1-2 TRBV5-1 CASSLATGANYGYTF TGCGCCAGCAGCTTGGCCACGGGTGCTAACTATGGCTACACCTTC
TRBD2 - TRBJ2-7 TRBV29-1 CSVVVREEVYEQYF TGCAGCGTTGTGGTGCGGGAGGAAGTCTACGAGCAGTACTTC
TRBD1 once TRBJ2-2 TRBV5-1 CASTLTGTNTGELFF TGCGCCAGCACCCTGACAGGGACGAACACCGGGGAGCTGTTTTTT
- - TRBJ2-3 TRBV11-2 CASSLGLGGQNTDTQYF TGTGCCAGCAGCTTAGGGTTGGGCGGACAGAACACAGATACGCAGTATTTT
TRBD1 once TRBJ2-3 TRBV18 CASSPSQGVEDTQYF TGTGCCAGCTCACCATCACAGGGGGTGGAGGATACGCAGTATTTT
TRBD2 - TRBJ2-1 TRBV11-3 CASSLQGGNEQFF TGTGCCAGCAGCTTACAGGGAGGGAATGAGCAGTTCTTC
- few TRBJ1-3 TRBV14 CASSQEGGKFFSGNTIYF TGTGCCAGCAGCCAAGAGGGGGGTAAGTTTTTCTCTGGAAACACCATATATTTT
- few TRBJ1-3 TRBV10-2 CASSERGGGNTIYF TGCGCCAGCAGTGAACGGGGGGGTGGAAACACCATATATTTT
- - TRBJ2-5 TRBV6-1 CASIPTGGTQYF TGTGCCAGCATTCCCACCGGAGGGACCCAGTACTTC
TRBD2 - TRBJ2-3 TRBV6-5 CASSYGRLAGGDTQYF TGTGCCAGCAGTTACGGGCGACTAGCGGGGGGCGATACGCAGTATTTT
- few TRBJ1-3 TRBV2 CASKAGTRGNTIYF TGTGCCAGCAAAGCCGGGACAAGGGGAAACACCATATATTTT
- - TRBJ1-3 TRBV29-1 CSVADRTWDTIYF TGCAGCGTTGCCGACAGGACCTGGGACACCATATATTTT
- - TRBJ2-7 TRBV10-1 CASSDWVGDSYEQYF TGCGCCAGCAGTGATTGGGTCGGAGACTCCTACGAGCAGTACTTC
- - TRBJ2-2 TRBV4-2 CASSTRRGGTGELFF TGTGCCAGCAGCACACGGAGAGGCGGAACCGGGGAGCTGTTTTTT
- - TRBJ2-1 TRBV6-5 CASSQDTYNEQFF TGTGCCAGCAGCCAGGACACCTACAATGAGCAGTTCTTC
- few TRBJ2-2 TRBV11-3 CASIQGNTGELFF TGTGCCAGCATACAGGGGAACACCGGGGAGCTGTTTTTT
TRBD1 once TRBJ2-3 TRBV5-1 CASSLKRDRVTDTQYF TGCGCCAGCAGCTTGAAACGGGACAGGGTCACAGATACGCAGTATTTT
TRBD1 - TRBJ1-2 TRBV4-3 CASSPVGGWGYTF TGCGCCAGCAGCCCCGTAGGGGGCTGGGGCTACACCTTC
- - TRBJ1-6 TRBV7-6 CASSPNMLNSPLHF TGTGCCAGCAGCCCTAATATGCTTAATTCACCCCTCCACTTT
- - TRBJ2-2 TRBV5-6 CASRASNTGELFF TGTGCCAGCAGGGCCTCGAACACCGGGGAGCTGTTTTTT
TRBD2 - TRBJ2-7 TRBV7-2 CASSSTTGTSGLPYEQYF TGTGCCAGCAGCTCTACTACCGGGACTAGCGGCCTTCCCTACGAGCAGTACTTC
- - TRBJ1-1 TRBV9 CASSVARTGDEAFF TGTGCCAGCAGCGTAGCTAGAACGGGGGATGAAGCTTTCTTT
- few TRBJ1-5 TRBV5-3 CARSLSRDQPQHF TGTGCCAGAAGCTTATCTCGGGATCAGCCCCAGCATTTT